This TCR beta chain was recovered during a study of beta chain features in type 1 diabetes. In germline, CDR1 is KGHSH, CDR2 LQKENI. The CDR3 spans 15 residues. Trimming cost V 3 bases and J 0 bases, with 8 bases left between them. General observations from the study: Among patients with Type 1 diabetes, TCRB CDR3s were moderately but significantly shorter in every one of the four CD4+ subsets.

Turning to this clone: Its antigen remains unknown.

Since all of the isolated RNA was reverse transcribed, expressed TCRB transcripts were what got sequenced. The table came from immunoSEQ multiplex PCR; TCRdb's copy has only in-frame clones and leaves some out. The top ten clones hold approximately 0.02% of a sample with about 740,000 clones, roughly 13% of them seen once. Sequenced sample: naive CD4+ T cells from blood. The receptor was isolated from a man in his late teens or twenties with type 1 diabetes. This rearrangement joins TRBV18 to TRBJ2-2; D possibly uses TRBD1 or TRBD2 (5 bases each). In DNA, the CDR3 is TGTGCCAGCTCACCCTGGGACCCGAACACCGGGGAGCTGTTTTTT. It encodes CASSPWDPNTGELFF. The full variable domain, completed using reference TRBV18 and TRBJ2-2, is NAGVMQNPRHLVRRRGQEARLRCSPMKGHSHVYWYRQLPEEGLKFMVYLQKENIIDESGMPKERFSAEFPKEGPSILRIQQVVRGDSAAYFCASSPWDPNTGELFFGEGSRLTVL.